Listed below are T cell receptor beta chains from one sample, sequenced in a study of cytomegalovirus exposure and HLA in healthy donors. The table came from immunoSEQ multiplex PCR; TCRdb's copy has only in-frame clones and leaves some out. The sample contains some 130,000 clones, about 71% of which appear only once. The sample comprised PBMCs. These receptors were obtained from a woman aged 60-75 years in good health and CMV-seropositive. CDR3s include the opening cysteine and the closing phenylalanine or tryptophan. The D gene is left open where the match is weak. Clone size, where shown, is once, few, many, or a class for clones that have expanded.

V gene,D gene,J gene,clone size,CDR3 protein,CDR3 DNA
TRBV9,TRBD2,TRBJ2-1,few,CASSVTTSGGNDEQFF,TGTGCCAGCAGCGTGACTACTAGCGGGGGGAACGATGAGCAGTTCTTC
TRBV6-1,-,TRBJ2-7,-,CASSELYEQYF,TGTGCCAGCAGTGAGCTATACGAGCAGTACTTC
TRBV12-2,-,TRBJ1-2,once,CASRLELRGQVRGYTF,TGTGCAAGTCGCTTAGAACTTCGGGGACAGGTACGGGGCTACACCTTC
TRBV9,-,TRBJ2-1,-,CASSVQTYNEQFF,TGTGCCAGCAGCGTACAAACCTACAATGAGCAGTTCTTC
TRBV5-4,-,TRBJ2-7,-,CASSLEDFDSYEQYF,TGTGCCAGCAGCTTGGAGGACTTTGACTCCTACGAGCAGTACTTC
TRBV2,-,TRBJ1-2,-,CASTLGRTIYGYTF,TGTGCCAGCACCCTAGGACGGACTATTTATGGCTACACCTTC
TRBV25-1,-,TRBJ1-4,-,CASSYRSGEKLFF,TGTGCCAGCAGTTACAGGTCGGGTGAAAAACTGTTTTTT
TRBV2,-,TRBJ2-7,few,CASSDSFHEQYF,TGTGCCAGCAGTGACAGTTTCCACGAGCAGTACTTC
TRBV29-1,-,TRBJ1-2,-,CSVLPGYTF,TGCAGCGTTCTTCCGGGCTACACCTTC
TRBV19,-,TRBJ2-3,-,CASSIRLGASTDTQYF,TGTGCCAGTAGTATACGTCTCGGAGCTAGCACAGATACGCAGTATTTT
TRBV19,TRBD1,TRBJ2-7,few,CASSTADRARSYEQYF,TGTGCCAGTAGTACCGCCGACAGGGCGAGGTCCTACGAGCAGTACTTC
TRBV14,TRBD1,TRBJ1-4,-,CASSTGGVKLFF,TGTGCCAGCAGCACAGGGGGGGTAAAACTGTTTTTT
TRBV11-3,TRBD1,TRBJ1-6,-,CASSPGQGYSPLHF,TGTGCCAGCAGCCCGGGACAGGGGTATTCACCCCTCCACTTT
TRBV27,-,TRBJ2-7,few,CASSRKSTGLYEQYF,TGTGCCAGCAGCCGAAAATCCACGGGACTCTACGAGCAGTACTTC
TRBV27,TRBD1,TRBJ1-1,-,CASSSRTGRRTEAFF,TGTGCCAGCAGTTCGAGGACAGGGAGGAGAACTGAAGCTTTCTTT
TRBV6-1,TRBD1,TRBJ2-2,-,CASSVGQGAVTGELFF,TGTGCCAGCAGTGTGGGACAGGGGGCAGTCACCGGGGAGCTGTTTTTT
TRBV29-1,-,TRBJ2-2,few,CSVERREVRGELFF,TGCAGCGTTGAACGCCGCGAGGTTCGGGGGGAGCTGTTTTTT
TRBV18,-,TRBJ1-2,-,CASSPSGGDGYTF,TGTGCCAGCTCACCCTCGGGCGGGGACGGCTACACCTTC
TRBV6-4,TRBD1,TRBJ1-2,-,CASSGQGPGYTF,TGTGCCAGCAGCGGACAGGGGCCCGGCTACACCTTC
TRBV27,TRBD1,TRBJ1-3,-,CASSLGTAGNTIYF,TGTGCCAGCAGTTTAGGGACAGCCGGGAACACCATATATTTT
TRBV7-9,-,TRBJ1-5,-,CASSPDSLNQPQHF,TGTGCCAGCAGCCCTGACAGCCTCAATCAGCCCCAGCATTTT
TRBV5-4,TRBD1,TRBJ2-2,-,CASSFGTAYTGELFF,TGTGCCAGCAGCTTCGGGACAGCTTACACCGGGGAGCTGTTTTTT
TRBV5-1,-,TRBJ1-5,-,CASSLGRGNQPQHF,TGCGCCAGCAGCTTGGGCAGGGGCAATCAGCCCCAGCATTTT
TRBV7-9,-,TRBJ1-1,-,CASSAGPDTEAFF,TGTGCCAGCAGCGCGGGCCCGGACACTGAAGCTTTCTTT
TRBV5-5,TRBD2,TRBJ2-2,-,CASSLGTSGTGELFF,TGTGCCAGCAGCCTCGGGACTAGCGGAACCGGGGAGCTGTTTTTT
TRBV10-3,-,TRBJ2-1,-,CAISDYDRSSYNEQFF,TGTGCCATCAGTGATTACGACAGGAGCTCCTACAATGAGCAGTTCTTC
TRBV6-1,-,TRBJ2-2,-,CASSEVTESNTGELFF,TGTGCCAGCAGTGAAGTTACAGAATCTAACACCGGGGAGCTGTTTTTT
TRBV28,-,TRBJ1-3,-,CASSVDIGNTIYF,TGTGCCAGCAGTGTGGACATTGGAAACACCATATATTTT
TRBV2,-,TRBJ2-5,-,CASRDLDRLGETQYF,TGTGCCAGCAGAGATTTAGACAGGCTGGGGGAGACCCAGTACTTC
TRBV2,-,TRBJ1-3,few,CASTSLAVSGNTIYF,TGTGCCAGCACCTCCTTAGCCGTCTCTGGAAACACCATATATTTT
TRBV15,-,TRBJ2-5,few,CATSRGNRYRETQYF,TGTGCCACCAGCAGGGGCAATAGGTATCGAGAGACCCAGTACTTC
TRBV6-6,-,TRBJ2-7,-,CASSYSAVSYEQYF,TGTGCCAGCAGTTACTCGGCGGTCTCCTACGAGCAGTACTTC
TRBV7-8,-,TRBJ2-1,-,CASSSGLIYLEQFF,TGTGCCAGCAGCTCCGGACTCATCTATCTTGAGCAGTTCTTC
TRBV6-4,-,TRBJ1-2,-,CASSDSTAGTNYGYTF,TGTGCCAGCAGTGACTCGACGGCAGGTACTAACTATGGCTACACCTTC
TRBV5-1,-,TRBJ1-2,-,CASSSHPGQSDGYTF,TGCGCCAGCAGCTCACACCCTGGACAGTCAGATGGCTACACCTTC
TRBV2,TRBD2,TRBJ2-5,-,CASRKGTSGGPLQETQYF,TGTGCCAGCAGGAAAGGGACTAGCGGGGGGCCGTTACAAGAGACCCAGTACTTC
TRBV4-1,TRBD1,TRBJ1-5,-,CASSQGQGVGVSNQPQHF,TGCGCCAGCAGCCAAGGGCAGGGGGTTGGGGTTAGCAATCAGCCCCAGCATTTT
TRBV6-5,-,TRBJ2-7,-,CASSYSGAGSYEQYF,TGTGCCAGCAGTTACTCAGGGGCGGGGAGCTACGAGCAGTACTTC
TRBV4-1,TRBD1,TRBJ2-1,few,CASNGHRGMFDEQFF,TGCGCCAGCAACGGACACAGGGGGATGTTTGATGAGCAGTTCTTC
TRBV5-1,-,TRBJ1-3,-,CASSLVGGFYSGNTIYF,TGCGCCAGCAGCTTGGTGGGAGGATTCTACTCTGGAAACACCATATATTTT
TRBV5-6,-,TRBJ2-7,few,CASSLGQGQYF,TGTGCCAGCAGCTTGGGACAAGGACAGTACTTC